This entry describes one TCR beta chain. The V gene lost 3 bases and the J gene lost 3 bases, with 12 bases spanning the gap. The CDR3 is 14 residues long. Per the germline V gene, CDR1 is LNHDA and CDR2 is SQIVND (reference sequence). This sample was taken from a study of blood T cell repertoires in COVID-19. In the original analysis: Nucleated cell counts were estimated from reference gene primer amplification. Some clones are missing from TCRdb's copy, which holds only in-frame ones; the method was immunoSEQ multiplex PCR. For V, J and clone size, that table is used; D and trimming come from the DNA. The sample lists roughly 300,000 clones, approximately 81% occurring once. Cohorts were assigned according to the clinical history that participants reported.

The receptor was derived from a woman between 50 and 59 years old who had recovered from COVID-19. The material sequenced was PBMCs or T cells enriched from blood (not recorded which). This sequence joins TRBV19 and TRBJ2-7; TRBD1 is a possible D gene (5 bases). The CDR3 sequence: CASSIQGGIYEQYF. CDR3 nucleotide sequence: TGTGCCAGTAGTATTCAGGGTGGAATCTACGAGCAGTACTTC.